This TCR beta chain was sequenced for a study of naive and memory T cell subsets. The study, taken as a whole, reports: Naive repertoires, especially CD8, held a few larger clonotypes, possibly memory cells re-expressing CD45RA.

About this clonotype itself: Its antigen is still unknown.

Two oligonucleotides, mixed equimolar, formed the beta constant-region primer covering TRBC1 and TRBC2. Nested alpha and beta constant-region primers with the SP2 primer drove four PCR rounds on ligated cDNA. The cDNA 3' end received a ligated single-stranded oligonucleotide carrying the SP2 primer and a 12-nucleotide UMI. TCRdb reanalysed the UMI-ligation and nested PCR reads using MiXCR and keeps one entry per CDR3 protein. The table includes approximately 100,000 distinct CDR3 sequences, around 13% detected once. The CDR3 is 15 amino acids. Deletions cut 1 base from V and 0 bases from J, with 13 bases between. Germline V CDR1 and CDR2: SQVTM, ANQGSEA.

This TCR came from a human donor in good health. The chain carries TRBV29-1 and TRBJ2-7; D not certain. The sequencing input was naive CD8+ T cells from blood. This CDR3 is CSVEGSSESSYEQYF. The CDR3 DNA follows: TGCAGCGTTGAAGGGTCGAGCGAGAGCTCCTACGAGCAGTACTTC.